The rows below give T cell receptor beta chains drawn from one sample of a study of spatial heterogeneity in lung cancer. Using its own MiXCR run on the 5' RACE reads, TCRdb lists one record per CDR3 protein. Of 7,000 or so distinct CDR3 sequences listed, about 6.7% are singletons. Here the sequenced sample was PBMCs, taken at surgery. The origin of the receptors is a male donor with early-stage non-small cell lung cancer. Both conserved end residues are part of each CDR3. A D gene is named only where the DNA matches it firmly. Size values are once, few and many counts, or a class for expanded clones, and some rows have none.

size	V	D	J	DNA	CDR3
NA	TRBV28	TRBD1	TRBJ2-7	TGTGCCAGCAGTTTCAAACGGGTCGGACAGGGGAACGAGCAGTACTTC	CASSFKRVGQGNEQYF
many	TRBV5-1	TRBD2	TRBJ2-2	TGCGCCAGCAGCAACGCAGGACTAGCGGGCACCGGGGAGCTGTTTTTT	CASSNAGLAGTGELFF
many	TRBV7-2	NA	TRBJ2-1	TGTGCCAGCAGCCCCCTGCTTAGAGGGAACGAGCAGTTCTTC	CASSPLLRGNEQFF
few	TRBV5-8	NA	TRBJ1-5	TGTGCCAGCAGCGTCCCTCGGCAGCCCCAGCATTTT	CASSVPRQPQHF
many	TRBV5-5	TRBD1	TRBJ2-2	TGTGCCAGCAGCTATCGGACAGGTCCTGCAGCCGCCGGGGAGCTGTTTTTT	CASSYRTGPAAAGELFF
many	TRBV5-1	TRBD1	TRBJ1-1	TGCGCCAGCAGCTTGGCCGGGGACAGGGTAACAGTAGGCGAAGCTTTCTTT	CASSLAGDRVTVGEAFF
many	TRBV11-2	TRBD2	TRBJ2-5	TGTGCCAGCAGCCTTCTAGCGGGGGATCTTCCCGGGACCCAGTACTTC	CASSLLAGDLPGTQYF
many	TRBV29-1	TRBD1	TRBJ1-2	TGCAGCGCCCGACTGGTTGCCAGGGGGGAAGGCTACACCTTC	CSARLVARGEGYTF
many	TRBV29-1	NA	TRBJ2-3	TGCAGCGGGGGACTCCGCACAGATACGCAGTATTTT	CSGGLRTDTQYF
many	TRBV28	NA	TRBJ2-6	TGTGCCAGCAGTTTACCGGGGTCCGGGGCCAACGTCCTGACTTTC	CASSLPGSGANVLTF
many	TRBV10-3	NA	TRBJ1-2	TGTGCCATCAGTGAGTCGCCAGGGAACTATGGCTACACCTTC	CAISESPGNYGYTF
many	TRBV29-1	NA	TRBJ2-7	TGCAGCGTTGCCCTAAACAGCCCAAAGGAGCAGTACTTC	CSVALNSPKEQYF
many	TRBV12-3/TRBV12-4	NA	TRBJ1-2	TGTGCCAGCAGTCGGACAGCCCAGAATAACTATGGCTACACCTTC	CASSRTAQNNYGYTF
NA	TRBV3-1	TRBD2	TRBJ2-1	TGTGCCAGCAGCCTAGGACTAGCGGGCAATCTGCACAATGAGCAGTTCTTC	CASSLGLAGNLHNEQFF
many	TRBV7-2	NA	TRBJ2-3	TGTGCCAGCAGCTTTACCGACGCAGATACGCAGTATTTT	CASSFTDADTQYF
few	TRBV7-9	TRBD2	TRBJ2-3	TGTGCCAGCAGCATTCTAGCGGGGGAGGCAGATACGCAGTATTTT	CASSILAGEADTQYF
many	TRBV11-3	NA	TRBJ2-3	TGTGCCAGCAGCTTAGGTAGCCCGAGCACAGATACGCAGTATTTT	CASSLGSPSTDTQYF
many	TRBV5-5	NA	TRBJ1-1	TGTGCCAGCAGCTTGCAGGGGTGGAACACTGAAGCTTTCTTT	CASSLQGWNTEAFF
many	TRBV20-1	TRBD2	TRBJ2-1	TGCAGTGCTAGCCCCGGGGGGGGCATCTCCTACAATGAGCAGTTCTTC	CSASPGGGISYNEQFF
NA	TRBV5-1	TRBD2	TRBJ2-1	TGCGCCAGCATCGTTACTAGCGGGGGGGCCGGTGAGCAGTTCTTC	CASIVTSGGAGEQFF
few	TRBV7-9	NA	TRBJ2-3	TGTGCCAGCAGCTTAGCGGCGGGGTTAAGCACAGATACGCAGTATTTT	CASSLAAGLSTDTQYF
many	TRBV7-2	TRBD1	TRBJ1-5	TGTGCCAGCAGTTCTGGACAGGGAGCCCAGCCCCAGCATTTT	CASSSGQGAQPQHF
few	TRBV11-2	NA	TRBJ2-2	TGTGCCAGCACCCCGGGTCTAAACACCGGGGAGCTGTTTTTT	CASTPGLNTGELFF
NA	TRBV7-9	TRBD2	TRBJ2-2	TGTGCCAGCAGCCAGCGGGAGAAGTCCACCGGGGAGCTGTTTTTT	CASSQREKSTGELFF
many	TRBV20-1	TRBD2	TRBJ2-5	TGCAGTGCTCGCCCACTAGCGGGAGGCGCGGAGACCCAGTACTTC	CSARPLAGGAETQYF